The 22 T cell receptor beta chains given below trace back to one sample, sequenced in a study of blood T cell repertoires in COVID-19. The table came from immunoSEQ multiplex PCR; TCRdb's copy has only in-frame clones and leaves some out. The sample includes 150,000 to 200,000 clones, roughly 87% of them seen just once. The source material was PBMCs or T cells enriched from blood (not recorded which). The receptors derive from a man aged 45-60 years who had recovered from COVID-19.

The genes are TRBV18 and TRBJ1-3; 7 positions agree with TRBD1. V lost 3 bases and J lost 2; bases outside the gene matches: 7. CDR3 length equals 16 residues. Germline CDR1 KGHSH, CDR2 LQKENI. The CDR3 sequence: CASSPLGTEAGNTIYF. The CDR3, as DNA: TGTGCCAGCTCACCCCTAGGGACAGAGGCTGGAAACACCATATATTTT.

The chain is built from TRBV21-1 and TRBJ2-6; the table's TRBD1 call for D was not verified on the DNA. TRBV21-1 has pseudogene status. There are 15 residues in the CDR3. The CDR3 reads CASSATGCGANVLTF. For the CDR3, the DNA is TGTGCCAGCAGCGCGACAGGGTGCGGGGCCAACGTCCTGACTTTC.

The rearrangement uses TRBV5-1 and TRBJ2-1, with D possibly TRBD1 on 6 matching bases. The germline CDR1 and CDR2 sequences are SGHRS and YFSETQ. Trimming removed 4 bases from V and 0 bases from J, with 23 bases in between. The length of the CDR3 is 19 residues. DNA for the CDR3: TGCGCCAGCAGCCCGGGACACGCAGTGCGCCTCAGCTCCTACAATGAGCAGTTCTTC. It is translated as CASSPGHAVRLSSYNEQFF.

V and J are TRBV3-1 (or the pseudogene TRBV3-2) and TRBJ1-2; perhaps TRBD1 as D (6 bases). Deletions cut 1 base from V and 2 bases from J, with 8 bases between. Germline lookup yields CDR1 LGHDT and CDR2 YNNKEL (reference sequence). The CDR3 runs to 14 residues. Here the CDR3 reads CASSQVQGNYGYTF. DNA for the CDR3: TGTGCCAGCAGCCAAGTTCAGGGGAACTATGGCTACACCTTC.

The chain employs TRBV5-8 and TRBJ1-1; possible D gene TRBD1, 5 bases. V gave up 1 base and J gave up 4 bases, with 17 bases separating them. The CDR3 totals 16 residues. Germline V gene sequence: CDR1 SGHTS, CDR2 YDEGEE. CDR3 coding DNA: TGTGCCAGCAGCTTGTTTCCTTACGGGGGATCCACTGAAGCTTTCTTT. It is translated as CASSLFPYGGSTEAFF. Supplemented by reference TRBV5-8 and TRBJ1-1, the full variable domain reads EAGVTQSPTHLIKTRGQQATLRCSPISGHTSVYWYQQALGLGLQFLLWYDEGEERNRGNFPPRFSGRQFPNYSSELNVNALELEDSALYLCASSLFPYGGSTEAFFGQGTRLTVV.

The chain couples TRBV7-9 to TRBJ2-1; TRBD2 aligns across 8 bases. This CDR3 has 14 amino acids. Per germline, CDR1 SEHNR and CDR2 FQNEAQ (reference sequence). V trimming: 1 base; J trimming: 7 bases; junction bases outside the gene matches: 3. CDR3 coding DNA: TGTGCCAGCAGCTTAGAACTAGCGGTAAATGAGCAGTTCTTC. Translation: CASSLELAVNEQFF. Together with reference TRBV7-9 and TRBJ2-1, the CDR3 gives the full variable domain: DTGVSQNPRHKITKRGQNVTFRCDPISEHNRLYWYRQTLGQGPEFLTYFQNEAQLEKSRLLSDRFSAERPKGSFSTLEIQRTEQGDSAMYLCASSLELAVNEQFFGPGTRLTVL.

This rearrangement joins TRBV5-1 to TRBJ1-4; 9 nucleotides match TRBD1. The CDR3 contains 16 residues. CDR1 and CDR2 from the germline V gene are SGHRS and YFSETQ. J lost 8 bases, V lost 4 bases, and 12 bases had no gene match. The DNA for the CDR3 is TGCGCCAGCAGCATTCTACAGGGGGCGATGGGGGAAAAACTGTTTTTT. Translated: CASSILQGAMGEKLFF. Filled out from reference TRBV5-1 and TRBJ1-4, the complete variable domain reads KAGVTQTPRYLIKTRGQQVTLSCSPISGHRSVSWYQQTPGQGLQFLFEYFSETQRNKGNFPGRFSGRQFSNSRSEMNVSTLELGDSALYLCASSILQGAMGEKLFFGSGTQLSVL.

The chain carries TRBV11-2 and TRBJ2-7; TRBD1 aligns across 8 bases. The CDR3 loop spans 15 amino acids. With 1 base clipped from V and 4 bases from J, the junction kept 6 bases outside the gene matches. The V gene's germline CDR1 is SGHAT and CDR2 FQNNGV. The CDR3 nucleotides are TGTGCCAGCAGCTTAGTCGGGACAGGAGGTTACGAGCAGTACTTC. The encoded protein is CASSLVGTGGYEQYF.

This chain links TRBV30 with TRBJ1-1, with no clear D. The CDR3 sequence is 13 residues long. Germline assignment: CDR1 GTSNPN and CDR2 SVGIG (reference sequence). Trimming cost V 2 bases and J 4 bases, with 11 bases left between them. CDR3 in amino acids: CAWSFSVITEAFF. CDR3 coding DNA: TGTGCCTGGAGTTTCAGTGTAATCACTGAAGCTTTCTTT.

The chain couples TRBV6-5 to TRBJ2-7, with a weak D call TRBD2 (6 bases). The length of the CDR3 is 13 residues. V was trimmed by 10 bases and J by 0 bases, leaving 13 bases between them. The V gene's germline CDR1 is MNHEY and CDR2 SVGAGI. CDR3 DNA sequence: TGTGCCACCCCGGGACTGAGCTCCTACGAGCAGTACTTC. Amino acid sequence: CATPGLSSYEQYF.

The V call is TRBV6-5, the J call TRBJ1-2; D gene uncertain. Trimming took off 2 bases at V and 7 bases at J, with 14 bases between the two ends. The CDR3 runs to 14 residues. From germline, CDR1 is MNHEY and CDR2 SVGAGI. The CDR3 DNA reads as TGTGCCAGCAGTTACAACGGAGGCGCGGGTGGCTACACCTTC. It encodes CASSYNGGAGGYTF.

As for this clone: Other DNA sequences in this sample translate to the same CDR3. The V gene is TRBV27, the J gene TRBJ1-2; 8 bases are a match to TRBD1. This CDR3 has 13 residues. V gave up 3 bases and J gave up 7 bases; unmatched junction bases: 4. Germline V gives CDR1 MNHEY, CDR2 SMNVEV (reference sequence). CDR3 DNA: TGTGCCAGCAGTTTCGGACAGGGCGCTGGCTACACCTTC. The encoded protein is CASSFGQGAGYTF.

CDR3 DNA: TGTGCCAGCAGTCTTGACAGGGGAGTAGGAGAAAAACTGTTTTTT. Protein sequence: CASSLDRGVGEKLFF. The rearrangement joins TRBV6-6 to TRBJ1-4; TRBD1 matches 8 bases. The CDR3 spans 15 residues. Unmatched junction bases numbered 10, after V lost 5 bases and J lost 8 bases. Germline lookup yields CDR1 MNHNY and CDR2 SVGAGI (reference sequence).

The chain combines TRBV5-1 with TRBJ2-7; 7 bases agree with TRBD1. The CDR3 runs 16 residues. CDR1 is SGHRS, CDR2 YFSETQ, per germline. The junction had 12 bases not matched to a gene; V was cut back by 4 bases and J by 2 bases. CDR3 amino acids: CASSPTVPTGTYEQYF. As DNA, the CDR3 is TGCGCCAGCAGCCCTACCGTACCGACAGGGACCTACGAGCAGTACTTC.

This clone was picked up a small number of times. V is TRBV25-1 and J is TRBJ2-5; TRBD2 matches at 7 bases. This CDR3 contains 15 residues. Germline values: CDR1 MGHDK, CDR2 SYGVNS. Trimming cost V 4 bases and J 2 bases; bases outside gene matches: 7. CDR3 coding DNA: TGTGCCAGCAGTGCCGCTAGCGGTAGGCAAGAGACCCAGTACTTC. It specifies CASSAASGRQETQYF.

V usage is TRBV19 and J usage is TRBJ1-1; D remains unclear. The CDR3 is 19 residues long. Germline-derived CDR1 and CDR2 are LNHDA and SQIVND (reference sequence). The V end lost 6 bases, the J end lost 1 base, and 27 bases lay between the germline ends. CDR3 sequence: CASSLPSRVFKSGNTEAFF. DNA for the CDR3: TGTGCCAGTAGCCTTCCGAGCCGAGTATTCAAATCAGGGAACACTGAAGCTTTCTTT.

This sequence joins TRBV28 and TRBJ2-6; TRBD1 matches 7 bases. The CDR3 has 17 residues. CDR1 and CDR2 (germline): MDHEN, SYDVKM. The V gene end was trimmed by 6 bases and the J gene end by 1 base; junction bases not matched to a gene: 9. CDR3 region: CASSEGQSPSGANVLTF. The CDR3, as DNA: TGTGCCAGCAGCGAGGGACAGTCTCCTTCTGGGGCCAACGTCCTGACTTTC. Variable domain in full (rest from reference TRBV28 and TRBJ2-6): DVKVTQSSRYLVKRTGEKVFLECVQDMDHENMFWYRQDPGLGLRLIYFSYDVKMKEKGDIPEGYSVSREKKERFSLILESASTNQTSMYLCASSEGQSPSGANVLTFGAGSRLTVL.

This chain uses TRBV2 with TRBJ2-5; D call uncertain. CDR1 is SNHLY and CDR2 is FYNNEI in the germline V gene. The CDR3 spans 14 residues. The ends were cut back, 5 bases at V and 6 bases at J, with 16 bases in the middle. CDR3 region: CASSLNRSGQTQYF. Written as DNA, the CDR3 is TGTGCCAGCAGTCTAAACCGGTCTGGGCAGACCCAGTACTTC.

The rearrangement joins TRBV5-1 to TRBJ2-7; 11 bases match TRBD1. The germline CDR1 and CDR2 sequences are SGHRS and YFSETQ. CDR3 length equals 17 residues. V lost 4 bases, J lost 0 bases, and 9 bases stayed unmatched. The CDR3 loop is CASSEAFGTGGSYEQYF. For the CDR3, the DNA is TGCGCCAGCAGCGAGGCGTTCGGGACAGGGGGCTCCTACGAGCAGTACTTC.

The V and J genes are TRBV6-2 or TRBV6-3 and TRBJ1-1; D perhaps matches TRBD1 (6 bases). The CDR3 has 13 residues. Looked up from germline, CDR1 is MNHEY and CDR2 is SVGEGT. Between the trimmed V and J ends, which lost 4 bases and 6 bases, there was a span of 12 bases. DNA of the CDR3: TGTGCCAGCAGTTTCCCCGGGACATCTGAAGCTTTCTTT. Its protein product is CASSFPGTSEAFF.

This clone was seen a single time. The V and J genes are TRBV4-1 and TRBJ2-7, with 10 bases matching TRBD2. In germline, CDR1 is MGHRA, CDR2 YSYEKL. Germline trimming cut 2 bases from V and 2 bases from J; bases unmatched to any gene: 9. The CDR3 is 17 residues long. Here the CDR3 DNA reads TGCGCCAGCAGCCAAACACCGGGACTAGCGTTCCCCTACGAGCAGTACTTC. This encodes CASSQTPGLAFPYEQYF.

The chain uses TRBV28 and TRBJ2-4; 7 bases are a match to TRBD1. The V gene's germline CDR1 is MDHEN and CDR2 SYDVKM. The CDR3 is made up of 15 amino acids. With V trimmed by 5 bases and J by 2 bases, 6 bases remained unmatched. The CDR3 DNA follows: TGTGCCAGCAGTGTGACAGGGTCTACCAAAAACATTCAGTACTTC. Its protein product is CASSVTGSTKNIQYF.